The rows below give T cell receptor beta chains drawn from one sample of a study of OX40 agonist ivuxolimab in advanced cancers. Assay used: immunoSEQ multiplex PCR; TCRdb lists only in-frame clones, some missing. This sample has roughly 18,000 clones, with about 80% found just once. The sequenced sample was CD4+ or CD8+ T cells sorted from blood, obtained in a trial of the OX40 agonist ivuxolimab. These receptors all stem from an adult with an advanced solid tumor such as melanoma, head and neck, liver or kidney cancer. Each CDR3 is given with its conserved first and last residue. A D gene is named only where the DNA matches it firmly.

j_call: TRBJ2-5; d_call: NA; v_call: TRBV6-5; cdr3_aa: CASSLGVGSSSGTQYF
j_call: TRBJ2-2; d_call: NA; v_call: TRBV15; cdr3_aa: CATSPQTANTGELFF
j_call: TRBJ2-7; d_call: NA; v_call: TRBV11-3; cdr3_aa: CASSLVFGGPIYEQYF
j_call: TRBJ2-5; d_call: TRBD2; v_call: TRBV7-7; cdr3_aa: CASSSLAGGWGETQYF
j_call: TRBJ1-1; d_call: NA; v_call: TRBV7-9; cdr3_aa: CASSLSWESEAFF
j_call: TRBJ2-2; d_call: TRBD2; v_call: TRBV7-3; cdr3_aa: CASSPSLAGAGELFF
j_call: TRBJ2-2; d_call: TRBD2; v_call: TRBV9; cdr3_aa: CASSVATSGRSNTGELFF
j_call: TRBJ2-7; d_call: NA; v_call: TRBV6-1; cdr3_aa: CASSEDGGATYEQYF
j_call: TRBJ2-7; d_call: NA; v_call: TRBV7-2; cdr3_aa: CASSSLHEQYF
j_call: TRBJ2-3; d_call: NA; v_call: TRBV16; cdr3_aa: CASSQWNPASSDTQYF
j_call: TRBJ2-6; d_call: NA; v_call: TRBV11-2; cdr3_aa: CASSTTTTSKSRANVLTF
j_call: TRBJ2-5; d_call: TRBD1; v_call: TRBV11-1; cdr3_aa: CASSPHRGQETQYF
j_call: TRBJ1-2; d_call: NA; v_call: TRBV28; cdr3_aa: CASSRRPDYGYTF
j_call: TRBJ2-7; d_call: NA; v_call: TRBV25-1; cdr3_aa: CASSEFWARRGEQYF
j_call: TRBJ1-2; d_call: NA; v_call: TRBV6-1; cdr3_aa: CASSEQVRGYTF
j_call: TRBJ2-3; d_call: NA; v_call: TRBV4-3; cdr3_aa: CASSQVSDTQYF
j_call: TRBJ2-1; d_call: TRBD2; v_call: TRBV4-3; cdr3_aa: CASSQEPSGGNEQFF
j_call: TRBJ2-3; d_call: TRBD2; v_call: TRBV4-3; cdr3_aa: CASSLGRVFGTDTQYF
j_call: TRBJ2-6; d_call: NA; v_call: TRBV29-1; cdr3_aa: CSAAAGANVLTF
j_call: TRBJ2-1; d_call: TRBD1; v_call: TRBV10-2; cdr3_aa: CASSSLTGGSGYNEQFF
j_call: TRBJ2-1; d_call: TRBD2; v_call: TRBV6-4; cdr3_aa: CASSDGTSGNNEQFF
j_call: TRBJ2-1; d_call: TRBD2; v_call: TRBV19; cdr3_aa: CASSDGTSASQDNEQFF
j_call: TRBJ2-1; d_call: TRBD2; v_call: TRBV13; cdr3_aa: CASSQGGLASFEQFF
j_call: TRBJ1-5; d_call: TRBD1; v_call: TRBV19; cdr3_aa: CASSTGQGAFQPQHF
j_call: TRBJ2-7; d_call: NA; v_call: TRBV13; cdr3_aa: CASSRGGMSSYEQYF
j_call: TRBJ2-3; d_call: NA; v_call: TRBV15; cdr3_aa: CATSRTGPDTQYF
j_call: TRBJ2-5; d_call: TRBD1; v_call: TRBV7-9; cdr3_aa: CASSAGTGTETQYF
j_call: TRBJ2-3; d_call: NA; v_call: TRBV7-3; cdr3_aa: CASSLGTYTQYF
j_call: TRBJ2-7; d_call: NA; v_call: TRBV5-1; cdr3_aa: CASSLVGPGMSYEQYF
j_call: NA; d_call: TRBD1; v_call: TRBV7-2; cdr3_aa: CASSLGQGAYEQYF
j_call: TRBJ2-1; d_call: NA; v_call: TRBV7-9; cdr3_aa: CASSLTGLRGNEQFF
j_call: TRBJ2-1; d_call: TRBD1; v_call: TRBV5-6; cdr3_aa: CASWTFRKTGNEQFF
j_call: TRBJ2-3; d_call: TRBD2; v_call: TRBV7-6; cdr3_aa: CASRRTGTSGRSTDTQYF
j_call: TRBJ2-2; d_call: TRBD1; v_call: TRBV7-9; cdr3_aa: CASSRGTGPRGGELFF
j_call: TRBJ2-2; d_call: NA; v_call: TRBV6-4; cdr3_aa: CASSDGDNTGELFF
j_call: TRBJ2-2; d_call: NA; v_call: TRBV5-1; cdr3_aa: CASSSGRANTGELFF
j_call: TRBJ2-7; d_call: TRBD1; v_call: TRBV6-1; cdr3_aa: CASSPRTGAYEQYF
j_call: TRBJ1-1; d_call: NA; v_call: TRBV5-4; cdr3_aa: CASSSSRGNTEAFF
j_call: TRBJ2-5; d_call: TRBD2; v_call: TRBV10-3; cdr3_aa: CAISWTSSDQETQYF
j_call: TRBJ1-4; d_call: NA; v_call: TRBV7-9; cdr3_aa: CASSLRGGGEKLFF
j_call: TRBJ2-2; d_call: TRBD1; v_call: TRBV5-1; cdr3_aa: CASSLQGATNTGELFF
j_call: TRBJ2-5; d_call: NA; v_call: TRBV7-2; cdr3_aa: CASSLAFGETQYF
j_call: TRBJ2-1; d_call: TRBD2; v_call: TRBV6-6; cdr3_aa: CASSPSLPSPGLKVF
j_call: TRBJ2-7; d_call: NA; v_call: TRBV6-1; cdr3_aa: CASSERQDLSEQYF
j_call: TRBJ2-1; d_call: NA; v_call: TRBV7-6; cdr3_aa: CASSLTSEGSYNEQFF
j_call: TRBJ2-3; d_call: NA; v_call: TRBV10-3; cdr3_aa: CAISDRQASTDTQYF